The rows below give T cell receptor beta chains drawn from one sample of a study of blood T cell repertoires in COVID-19. Clones were read by immunoSEQ multiplex PCR, and TCRdb kept only the in-frame ones, dropping some. The data contain fewer than 200,000 clones, 80% of them singletons. The sequencing sample was made of peripheral blood. These receptors all stem from a man aged 65-85 years with active or convalescent COVID-19. CDR3s include the opening cysteine and the closing phenylalanine or tryptophan. D genes are given only for firm matches. Not all rows give a size; the values are once, few, many and, for expanded clones, a class.

V gene: TRBV9
D gene: -
clone size: -
J gene: TRBJ1-1
CDR3 protein: CASSDKRDTEAFF
CDR3 DNA: TGTGCCAGCAGCGATAAGAGGGACACTGAAGCTTTCTTT

V gene: TRBV5-1
D gene: TRBD1
clone size: -
J gene: TRBJ1-2
CDR3 protein: CASSNPSTGNYGYTF
CDR3 DNA: TGCGCCAGCAGCAACCCGTCGACAGGGAACTATGGCTACACCTTC

V gene: TRBV27
D gene: TRBD1
clone size: -
J gene: TRBJ2-2
CDR3 protein: CASRYHWGQGATGELFF
CDR3 DNA: TGTGCCAGCCGGTACCATTGGGGACAGGGAGCCACCGGGGAGCTGTTTTTT

V gene: TRBV21-1
D gene: -
clone size: -
J gene: TRBJ2-7
CDR3 protein: CASSKTLGQSSYEQYF
CDR3 DNA: TGTGCCAGCAGCAAAACTTTGGGCCAGAGCTCCTACGAGCAGTACTTC

V gene: TRBV3-1/TRBV3-2
D gene: -
clone size: -
J gene: TRBJ1-5
CDR3 protein: CASSPNHYSNQPQHF
CDR3 DNA: TGTGCCAGCAGCCCCAACCACTATTCTAATCAGCCCCAGCATTTT

V gene: TRBV9
D gene: -
clone size: -
J gene: TRBJ1-4
CDR3 protein: CASSPRGDGTNEKLFF
CDR3 DNA: TGTGCCAGCAGCCCCCGCGGAGATGGGACTAATGAAAAACTGTTTTTT

V gene: TRBV5-1
D gene: -
clone size: -
J gene: TRBJ1-4
CDR3 protein: CASSLASGSIGKLFF
CDR3 DNA: TGCGCCAGCAGCTTGGCGTCGGGGTCTATCGGAAAACTGTTTTTT

V gene: TRBV27
D gene: -
clone size: -
J gene: TRBJ1-1
CDR3 protein: CASSLYRQGLTEAFF
CDR3 DNA: TGTGCCAGCAGTTTATACCGGCAGGGGCTCACTGAAGCTTTCTTT

V gene: TRBV29-1
D gene: -
clone size: -
J gene: TRBJ1-1
CDR3 protein: CSVERAGGEAFF
CDR3 DNA: TGCAGCGTTGAAAGAGCCGGAGGCGAAGCTTTCTTT

V gene: TRBV7-9
D gene: -
clone size: -
J gene: TRBJ1-2
CDR3 protein: CASSYHRENYGYTF
CDR3 DNA: TGTGCCAGCAGCTATCACAGGGAAAACTATGGCTACACCTTC

V gene: TRBV10-3
D gene: TRBD2
clone size: once
J gene: TRBJ2-1
CDR3 protein: CAISERASGLNEQFF
CDR3 DNA: TGTGCCATCAGTGAGCGGGCTAGCGGACTCAATGAGCAGTTCTTC

V gene: TRBV5-1
D gene: TRBD1
clone size: once
J gene: TRBJ2-7
CDR3 protein: CASSLGGTGYYEQYF
CDR3 DNA: TGCGCCAGCAGCTTGGGGGGGACAGGGTACTACGAGCAGTACTTC

V gene: TRBV2
D gene: -
clone size: -
J gene: TRBJ1-2
CDR3 protein: CASSEGGNGYGYTF
CDR3 DNA: TGTGCCAGCAGTGAAGGTGGTAACGGCTATGGCTACACCTTC

V gene: TRBV6-5
D gene: TRBD2
clone size: -
J gene: TRBJ2-5
CDR3 protein: CASSYFAGGTGTQYF
CDR3 DNA: TGTGCCAGCAGTTACTTTGCGGGGGGGACGGGGACCCAGTACTTC

V gene: TRBV18
D gene: -
clone size: -
J gene: TRBJ1-6
CDR3 protein: CASSSDRSSNNSPLHF
CDR3 DNA: TGTGCCAGCTCGTCTGACAGGAGCTCTAATAATTCACCCCTCCACTTT

V gene: TRBV10-3
D gene: -
clone size: -
J gene: TRBJ1-2
CDR3 protein: CAISDGYGYTF
CDR3 DNA: TGTGCCATCAGTGACGGCTATGGCTACACCTTC

V gene: TRBV11-3
D gene: -
clone size: few
J gene: TRBJ2-7
CDR3 protein: CASSRDFAAYEQYF
CDR3 DNA: TGTGCCAGCAGCCGGGACTTCGCAGCCTACGAGCAGTACTTC

V gene: TRBV15
D gene: TRBD2
clone size: -
J gene: TRBJ2-1
CDR3 protein: CATSRIAGTRNEQFF
CDR3 DNA: TGTGCCACCAGCAGAATAGCGGGGACCCGCAATGAGCAGTTCTTC

V gene: TRBV4-2
D gene: TRBD2
clone size: -
J gene: TRBJ2-4
CDR3 protein: CASSRGTSRNIQYF
CDR3 DNA: TGTGCCAGCAGCCGGGGGACTAGCAGAAACATTCAGTACTTC

V gene: TRBV3-1/TRBV3-2
D gene: TRBD1
clone size: -
J gene: TRBJ1-3
CDR3 protein: CASSLTGGLGNTIYF
CDR3 DNA: TGTGCCAGCAGCCTAACAGGGGGTCTTGGAAACACCATATATTTT

V gene: TRBV3-1/TRBV3-2
D gene: TRBD2
clone size: few
J gene: TRBJ2-1
CDR3 protein: CASSQRAGGAGEQFF
CDR3 DNA: TGTGCCAGCAGCCAAAGAGCGGGAGGAGCGGGTGAGCAGTTCTTC

V gene: TRBV7-9
D gene: -
clone size: few
J gene: TRBJ1-2
CDR3 protein: CASSLADTPNYGYTF
CDR3 DNA: TGTGCCAGCAGCTTAGCAGACACCCCCAACTATGGCTACACCTTC

V gene: TRBV6-6
D gene: TRBD1
clone size: once
J gene: TRBJ1-2
CDR3 protein: CASSVRQGNTNYGYTF
CDR3 DNA: TGTGCCAGCAGTGTAAGACAGGGTAATACTAACTATGGCTACACCTTC

V gene: TRBV5-1
D gene: -
clone size: -
J gene: TRBJ1-3
CDR3 protein: CASSVAGSTNTIYF
CDR3 DNA: TGCGCCAGCAGCGTGGCAGGGTCTACGAACACCATATATTTT

V gene: TRBV7-9
D gene: -
clone size: once
J gene: TRBJ1-1
CDR3 protein: CASSSLDRLNTEAFF
CDR3 DNA: TGTGCCAGCAGCTCTCTAGACAGGCTGAACACTGAAGCTTTCTTT

V gene: TRBV29-1
D gene: TRBD1
clone size: -
J gene: TRBJ1-4
CDR3 protein: CSVIGQGSSNEKLFF
CDR3 DNA: TGCAGCGTAATCGGACAGGGAAGTTCTAATGAAAAACTGTTTTTT

V gene: TRBV15
D gene: TRBD1
clone size: -
J gene: TRBJ2-7
CDR3 protein: CATSSQIGQGYEQYF
CDR3 DNA: TGTGCCACCAGCTCTCAAATAGGACAGGGCTACGAGCAGTACTTC

V gene: TRBV7-3
D gene: TRBD2
clone size: -
J gene: TRBJ2-3
CDR3 protein: CASSLGGRLAGPSTHTDTQYF
CDR3 DNA: TGCGCCAGCAGCTTAGGGGGGCGACTAGCGGGACCCTCGACCCACACAGATACGCAGTATTTT

V gene: TRBV4-2
D gene: -
clone size: -
J gene: TRBJ2-2
CDR3 protein: CASSQEPGANTGELFF
CDR3 DNA: TGTGCCAGCAGCCAAGAGCCAGGGGCTAACACCGGGGAGCTGTTTTTT

V gene: TRBV11-2
D gene: -
clone size: few
J gene: TRBJ1-6
CDR3 protein: CASSFGPSPLHF
CDR3 DNA: TGTGCCAGCAGCTTTGGGCCTTCACCCCTCCACTTT

V gene: TRBV5-8
D gene: -
clone size: once
J gene: TRBJ1-1
CDR3 protein: CASSRYDRMNTEAFF
CDR3 DNA: TGTGCCAGCAGCCGATACGACAGGATGAACACTGAAGCTTTCTTT

V gene: TRBV6-5
D gene: -
clone size: -
J gene: TRBJ2-2
CDR3 protein: CASSPLTGGTGELFF
CDR3 DNA: TGTGCCAGCAGCCCGCTAACTGGAGGGACCGGGGAGCTGTTTTTT

V gene: TRBV18
D gene: TRBD2
clone size: -
J gene: TRBJ2-1
CDR3 protein: CASSPGSGSDEQFF
CDR3 DNA: TGTGCCAGCTCACCGGGAAGCGGGAGCGACGAGCAGTTCTTC

V gene: TRBV5-1
D gene: -
clone size: -
J gene: TRBJ2-2
CDR3 protein: CASSLLDWNTGELFF
CDR3 DNA: TGCGCCAGCAGCTTGCTAGACTGGAACACCGGGGAGCTGTTTTTT

V gene: TRBV4-1
D gene: TRBD2
clone size: -
J gene: TRBJ2-1
CDR3 protein: CASSHGLAAAGQFF
CDR3 DNA: TGCGCCAGCAGCCACGGACTAGCGGCCGCCGGGCAGTTCTTC

V gene: TRBV19
D gene: TRBD1
clone size: once
J gene: TRBJ1-3
CDR3 protein: CASMEGALSGNTIYF
CDR3 DNA: TGTGCCTCCATGGAGGGGGCCCTCTCTGGAAACACCATATATTTT

V gene: TRBV5-1
D gene: -
clone size: -
J gene: TRBJ2-5
CDR3 protein: CASSEGQTQETQYF
CDR3 DNA: TGCGCCAGCTCAGAAGGACAGACGCAAGAGACCCAGTACTTC

V gene: TRBV5-1
D gene: TRBD2
clone size: -
J gene: TRBJ2-1
CDR3 protein: CASSPRTSGAPKQFF
CDR3 DNA: TGCGCCAGCAGCCCGAGGACTAGCGGGGCACCGAAGCAGTTCTTC

V gene: TRBV7-2
D gene: TRBD1
clone size: few
J gene: TRBJ2-2
CDR3 protein: CASSLVRTGRTNTGELFF
CDR3 DNA: TGTGCCAGCAGCTTAGTAAGGACAGGGAGGACGAACACCGGGGAGCTGTTTTTT

V gene: TRBV9
D gene: -
clone size: -
J gene: TRBJ1-5
CDR3 protein: CASSVDADSNQPQHF
CDR3 DNA: TGTGCCAGCAGCGTAGATGCAGATAGCAATCAGCCCCAGCATTTT

V gene: TRBV12-5
D gene: -
clone size: -
J gene: TRBJ1-1
CDR3 protein: CASGLGGLEAFF
CDR3 DNA: TGTGCTAGTGGTTTGGGGGGGCTTGAAGCTTTCTTT

V gene: TRBV10-2
D gene: -
clone size: -
J gene: TRBJ2-5
CDR3 protein: CASSESWGRVETQYF
CDR3 DNA: TGCGCCAGCAGTGAGTCGTGGGGCCGCGTAGAGACCCAGTACTTC

V gene: TRBV5-4
D gene: TRBD1
clone size: -
J gene: TRBJ1-2
CDR3 protein: CASSERQGDGYGYTF
CDR3 DNA: TGTGCCAGCAGCGAGAGGCAGGGGGATGGATATGGCTACACCTTC

V gene: TRBV10-1
D gene: -
clone size: -
J gene: TRBJ1-1
CDR3 protein: CASSGIGTQNTEAFF
CDR3 DNA: TGCGCCAGCAGTGGGATTGGGACACAGAACACTGAAGCTTTCTTT

V gene: TRBV10-3
D gene: TRBD1
clone size: -
J gene: TRBJ1-1
CDR3 protein: CAISKYQGANTEAFF
CDR3 DNA: TGTGCCATCAGTAAGTATCAGGGGGCAAACACTGAAGCTTTCTTT

V gene: TRBV12-2
D gene: -
clone size: -
J gene: TRBJ1-5
CDR3 protein: CASRFNRVKPVDSNQPQHF
CDR3 DNA: TGTGCAAGTCGCTTTAACAGGGTAAAGCCCGTTGATAGCAATCAGCCCCAGCATTTT

V gene: TRBV6-5
D gene: -
clone size: -
J gene: TRBJ2-7
CDR3 protein: CASSSSASGGYEQYF
CDR3 DNA: TGTGCCAGCAGTTCCTCAGCCAGCGGAGGCTACGAGCAGTACTTC

V gene: TRBV5-1
D gene: TRBD1
clone size: -
J gene: TRBJ2-2
CDR3 protein: CASSPTGPDTGELFF
CDR3 DNA: TGCGCCAGCAGCCCGACAGGGCCGGACACCGGGGAGCTGTTTTTT

V gene: TRBV29-1
D gene: -
clone size: -
J gene: TRBJ2-3
CDR3 protein: CSAGGEGRNTQYF
CDR3 DNA: TGCAGCGCCGGGGGTGAGGGGCGAAATACGCAGTATTTT

V gene: TRBV18
D gene: -
clone size: -
J gene: TRBJ2-1
CDR3 protein: CASARSRDGGNEQFF
CDR3 DNA: TGTGCCAGCGCAAGGAGCAGGGATGGCGGCAATGAGCAGTTCTTC

V gene: TRBV5-6
D gene: -
clone size: -
J gene: TRBJ1-5
CDR3 protein: CASSLGGPGNQPQHF
CDR3 DNA: TGTGCCAGCAGCTTGGGGGGGCCGGGCAATCAGCCCCAGCATTTT

V gene: TRBV7-6
D gene: TRBD1
clone size: -
J gene: TRBJ1-6
CDR3 protein: CASSSRGTGGKSGSPLHF
CDR3 DNA: TGTGCCAGCAGCTCTCGGGGGACAGGGGGCAAGTCAGGTTCACCCCTCCACTTT

V gene: TRBV19
D gene: -
clone size: few
J gene: TRBJ2-2
CDR3 protein: CASSPSGVAGELFF
CDR3 DNA: TGTGCCAGTTCCCCCTCCGGGGTTGCCGGGGAGCTGTTTTTT

V gene: TRBV29-1
D gene: -
clone size: -
J gene: TRBJ2-5
CDR3 protein: CSVRGEETQYF
CDR3 DNA: TGCAGCGTCCGGGGAGAAGAGACCCAGTACTTC

V gene: TRBV9
D gene: TRBD2
clone size: -
J gene: TRBJ2-5
CDR3 protein: CASSTRLAGGETQYF
CDR3 DNA: TGTGCCAGCAGCACGCGACTAGCGGGGGGGGAGACCCAGTACTTC